This TCR beta chain was identified in a study of T cells after yellow fever vaccination. V was clipped by 8 bases and J by 2 bases, with 16 bases between them. Germline values: CDR1 MNHNS, CDR2 SASEGT. The CDR3 is 15 amino acids. A process of 5'RACE template switching, which added a universal primer site and UMIs, was used to make TCR cDNA. MiXCR was run by TCRdb on the 5' RACE reads, yielding one entry per CDR3 protein. The table shows a few hundred thousand distinct CDR3 sequences, with roughly 10% occurring only once. This receptor was taken from a man aged 18 to 29 who received the YFV17D yellow fever vaccine. The J gene is TRBJ1-3, the V gene TRBV6-1, with D possibly matching TRBD1 (6 bases). Sequencing used PBMCs, obtained on the day of the first yellow fever vaccination. The chain's CDR3 is CASWSFWDTGNTIYF. The CDR3 bases are TGTGCCAGCTGGAGTTTCTGGGACACTGGAAACACCATATATTTT.